This T cell receptor beta chain was observed in a study of shared clonotypes between healthy human individuals (dated by TCRdb to about 2020). Regarding the research as a whole: A few men and a couple of women, aged 18 to 49 years, made up the cohort. For each donor, CD4 naive and CD4 memory were each given three plates, CD8 naive was given two plates, and CD8 memory was given one plate. To estimate repertoire size and how much clonotype sharing occurs between individuals, the study deeply sequenced the blood TCR repertoires of about five healthy adults. To increase sequencing depth and limit assay-specific biases, TCR repertoire library preparation and sequencing were carried out by different laboratories using diverse techniques. Per donor, leukapheresis produced somewhere between about 0.9 and 9 billion PBMCs. What the study reported, not specific to this receptor: The small number of donors limited the genetic and exposure-history diversity represented. Across a handful of donors, 4.5% to 6.5% of naive CD4, around 3.3% of naive CD8, roughly 2.2% of memory CD4, and approximately 0.4% of memory CD8 clonotypes were shared. Even with the large sequencing depth, rarefaction of the sorted-subset datasets indicated that sequencing was incomplete. Pairwise subsampling indicated that sequencing depth was expected to affect the degree of clonotype sharing among donors. Higher generation probabilities were observed for clonotypes shared by all four sorted-subset donors than for non-shared clonotypes. Naive subsets generally had larger estimated clonotype richness than memory subsets. Sampling was limited to blood, and TCR repertoires in tissue likely differ from TCR repertoires in blood.

Using the deep immunoSEQ assay, multiplex PCR amplified TCR CDR3 regions from genomic DNA. Genomic DNA extracted from each cell subset was distributed evenly over all wells of several immunoSEQ 96-well plates, and each plate served as one replicate. For sorted subsets, around 0.2 ug genomic DNA, equal to 25,000 to 35,000 T cell genomes, was loaded into each replicate PCR. Purified libraries were quantified with a Qubit 3.0 fluorometer, sized on a Bioanalyzer 2100, and re-quantified with the KAPA Library Quantification kit. A separate single-read 150-cycle Illumina NextSeq 550 flow cell was used to sequence each immunoSEQ 96-well plate. On the study's bioinformatics: The immunoSEQ output contained only junctional sequences without quality scores, so filtering could not match that applied to full-length reads. Sequences were annotated with PyIR, a Python wrapper for IgBLAST v1.9, using IMGT germline references to assign V/J genes and CDR3. Any read was removed if the V/J assignment was weak (E-value above 1e-6), the CDR3 was missing, or the read contained stop codons, out-of-frame junctions, or ambiguous translated residues. V3J clonotypes were defined as sequences sharing the same inferred V gene, J gene, and CDR3 amino acid sequence. Percentage overlap between repertoires was computed as shared unique clonotypes divided by the size of the smaller repertoire. Three approaches were used to assess repertoire richness: RTK rarefaction, the Chao1 estimator, and Recon v2.1 estimates of unobserved clonotypes. Generation probabilities for all TCRbeta clonotypes obtained by the gDNA method from a handful of donors were computed using OLGA. The table was pulled from immuneACCESS by TCRdb, which kept in-frame rearrangements only. Such tables lose some clones; where checked, under half of the loss comes from unresolved V genes, and the rest has no known cause. From that table come the V and J calls and clone size; the DNA was used to work out D and trimming. Recorded for this sample are about 2.1 million clones; 90% to 95% of them occurred a single time. The top ten clones comprise around 1.8% of the sample.

Note on this clone: The clone's antigen remains unknown. It has no much larger one-base neighbor in the sample; base qualities were not kept.

For the CD8 naive samples, CD45RO-negative cells were positively selected for CCR7, yielding a CD45RA+CCR7+ population from which TemRA cells were excluded. Healthy HIV-negative adults with no recently reported acute infections or vaccinations were included as donors. All donors were Caucasian adults living in Nashville, Tennessee, USA. Blood was collected by leukapheresis, and PBMCs were isolated by Ficoll-Histopaque density gradient centrifugation and then cryopreserved in liquid nitrogen vapor phase. Analytical flow cytometry was used to check the purity and quantity of each magnetically sorted T cell population. From each sorted fraction, genomic DNA was isolated and quantified by UV absorbance on a Nanodrop 2000c. The sequence derives from a man aged 18 to 35 in good health. Some clones in this sample may be carry-over from other donors' samples. Source material: naive CD8+ T cells from PBMCs. The cell subset or site label of this sample denotes: CD45RA+CCR7+.

CDR3 loop: CASGTGLGYEQYF. The nucleotide sequence is given as TGCGCCAGCGGGACAGGGTTAGGCTACGAGCAGTACTTC. The chain is assembled from TRBV4-3 and TRBJ2-7; 9 central bases correspond to TRBD1. CDR1 and CDR2 are drawn from the germline V gene: LGHNA, YSLEER. Reading from cysteine to phenylalanine, the CDR3 counts 13 amino acids. Just the 39-base CDR3 DNA is kept, in frame starting at base 1. The germline V end is reduced by 8 bases and the J end by 3 bases; junction bases left unmatched: 5.